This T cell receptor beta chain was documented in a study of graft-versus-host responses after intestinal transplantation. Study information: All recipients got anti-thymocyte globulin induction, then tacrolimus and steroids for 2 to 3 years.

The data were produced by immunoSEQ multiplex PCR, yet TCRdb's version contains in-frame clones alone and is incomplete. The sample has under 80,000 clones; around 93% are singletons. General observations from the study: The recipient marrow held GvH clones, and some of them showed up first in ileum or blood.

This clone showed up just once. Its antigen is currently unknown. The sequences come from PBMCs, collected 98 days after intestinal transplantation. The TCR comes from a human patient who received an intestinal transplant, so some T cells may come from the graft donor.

CDR3 residues: CASSLAGNEQYF. Here the CDR3 DNA reads TGTGCCAGCAGCTTGGCCGGCAACGAGCAGTACTTC. The V and J genes are TRBV5-4 and TRBJ2-7; D gene uncertain. Germline-derived CDR1 and CDR2 are SGHNT and YYREEE (reference sequence). The CDR3 is 12 amino acids. Trimming stripped 0 bases from V and 5 bases from J, with 6 bases between.